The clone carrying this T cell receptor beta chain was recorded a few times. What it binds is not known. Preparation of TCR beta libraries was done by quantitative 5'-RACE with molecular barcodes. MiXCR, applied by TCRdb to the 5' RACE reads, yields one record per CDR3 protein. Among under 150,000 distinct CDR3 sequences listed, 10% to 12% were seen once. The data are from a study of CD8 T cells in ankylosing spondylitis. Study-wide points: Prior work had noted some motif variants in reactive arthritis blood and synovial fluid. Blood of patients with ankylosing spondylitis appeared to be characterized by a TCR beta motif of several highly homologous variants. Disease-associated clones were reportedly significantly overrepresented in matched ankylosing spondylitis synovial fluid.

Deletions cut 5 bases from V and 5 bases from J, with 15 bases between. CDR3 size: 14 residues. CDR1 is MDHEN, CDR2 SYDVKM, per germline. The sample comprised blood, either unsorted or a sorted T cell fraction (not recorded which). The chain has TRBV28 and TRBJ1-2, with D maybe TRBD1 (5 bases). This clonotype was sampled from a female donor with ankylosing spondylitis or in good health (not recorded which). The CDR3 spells CASSTLQGLYGYTF. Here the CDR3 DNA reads TGTGCCAGCAGTACCCTGCAGGGTCTGTATGGCTACACCTTC.